Listed below are T cell receptor beta chains from one sample, sequenced in a study of shared clonotypes between healthy human individuals. Measured with immunoSEQ multiplex PCR; TCRdb has only the in-frame clones, and not every one. The sample consists of about 2.2 million clones, around 93% of them appearing once. The sequenced sample consisted of naive CD8+ T cells from PBMCs. The receptors here all came from a man aged 18 to 35 in good health. Some clones in this sample may be carry-over from other donors' samples. Both conserved end residues are part of each CDR3. A D gene is named only where the DNA matches it firmly. Some rows have no size entry. The others give once, few or many, or a class for an expanded clone.

>15|TRBJ1-2|-|TRBV7-9|-
TGTGCCAGCAGCTTAGCGCCGGGACGCCGATATGGCTACACCTTC
CASSLAPGRRYGYTF
>13|TRBJ2-7|-|TRBV11-2|-
TGTGCCAGCAGCTTAGCTGCAGGGGATGAGCAGTACTTC
CASSLAAGDEQYF
>19|TRBJ2-1|TRBD2|TRBV7-8|-
TGTGCCAGCAGCTTTCGGACTAGCGGGACTGAATTCTCCTACAATGAGCAGTTCTTC
CASSFRTSGTEFSYNEQFF
>13|TRBJ2-3|-|TRBV6-5|-
TGTGCCAGCAGTTTACTCCGCACAGATACGCAGTATTTT
CASSLLRTDTQYF
>14|TRBJ1-1|-|TRBV10-2|few
TGCGCCAGCAGTGTAGCGCGGGTAAACACTGAAGCTTTCTTT
CASSVARVNTEAFF
>17|TRBJ2-7|TRBD2|TRBV28|-
TGTGCCAGCAGTTTACCCGGGACTAGCGGCGGGAGATACGAGCAGTACTTC
CASSLPGTSGGRYEQYF
>13|TRBJ2-5|-|TRBV25-1|-
TGTGCCAGTGCCCCTAATGTAAAAGAGACCCAGTACTTC
CASAPNVKETQYF
>16|TRBJ1-5|-|TRBV19|once
TGTGCCAGTAGTCCCTGGAGAACAGATAGCAATCAGCCCCAGCATTTT
CASSPWRTDSNQPQHF
>16|TRBJ2-2|TRBD1|TRBV18|-
TGTGCCAGCTCACCAGGCCGGACAGGGAACACCGGGGAGCTGTTTTTT
CASSPGRTGNTGELFF
>13|TRBJ2-3|-|TRBV25-1|-
TGTGCCAGAATAGGGACGGGCCCAGATACGCAGTATTTT
CARIGTGPDTQYF
>15|TRBJ2-6|-|TRBV13|-
TGTGCCAGCAGCTTACGGAGCTCTGGGGCCAACGTCCTGACTTTC
CASSLRSSGANVLTF
>15|TRBJ2-3|-|TRBV30|-
TGTGCCTGGAGTTCCATCGCAGGGCGCACAGATACGCAGTATTTT
CAWSSIAGRTDTQYF
>15|TRBJ2-1|TRBD2|TRBV27|-
TGTGCCAGCAGAATTGCAGCGGGAGGGATGAATGAGCAGTTCTTC
CASRIAAGGMNEQFF
>14|TRBJ2-7|TRBD1|TRBV5-4|-
TGTGCCAGCAGCTGGGGACAGGGGGGATACGAGCAGTACTTC
CASSWGQGGYEQYF
>14|TRBJ1-1|-|TRBV2|-
TGTGCCAGCAGTGAATACGGCCGTTACACTGAAGCTTTCTTT
CASSEYGRYTEAFF
>17|TRBJ2-6|-|TRBV9|-
TGTGCCAGCAGCGTAGGCAGGGGAAGGTCTGGGGCCAACGTCCTGACTTTC
CASSVGRGRSGANVLTF
>15|TRBJ2-1|TRBD2|TRBV7-6|-
TGTGCCAGCAGCTTACTAGCGGGAGTGATGGATGAGCAGTTCTTC
CASSLLAGVMDEQFF
>14|TRBJ2-1|-|TRBV4-1|-
TGCGCCAGCAGCCAAGTACACGGCATCGATGAGCAGTTCTTC
CASSQVHGIDEQFF
>15|TRBJ1-1|-|TRBV7-3|-
TGTGCCAGCAGCTCCTTGGGAGGGACCGGCACTGAAGCTTTCTTT
CASSSLGGTGTEAFF
>17|TRBJ2-3|TRBD2|TRBV7-3|-
TGTGCCAGCAGCCCCGGCCCACTAGCGGCCCTTGCAGATACGCAGTATTTT
CASSPGPLAALADTQYF
>14|TRBJ1-4|-|TRBV28|once
TGTGCCAGCAGTTTAGGACAGCTTAATGAAAAACTGTTTTTT
CASSLGQLNEKLFF
>15|TRBJ1-2|TRBD1|TRBV6-5|-
TGTGCCAGCAGTTACACTCAGGGGGGACACTATGGCTACACCTTC
CASSYTQGGHYGYTF
>14|TRBJ2-2|-|TRBV4-3|-
TGCGCCAGCAGCCGAGACAGGATCCCCGGGGAGCTGTTTTTT
CASSRDRIPGELFF
>16|TRBJ2-1|TRBD2|TRBV6-6|-
TGTGCCAGCAGTTATGCACTAGCGGGAGGGAGGCATGAGCAGTTCTTC
CASSYALAGGRHEQFF
>12|TRBJ2-7|-|TRBV6-5|many
TGTGCCAGCATTGGGCAATCCTACGAGCAGTACTTC
CASIGQSYEQYF
>19|TRBJ2-3|-|TRBV27|-
TGTGCCAGCAGTACTAGAGAAGTCGCGGGGAGTAGGTTCGCAGATACGCAGTATTTT
CASSTREVAGSRFADTQYF
>18|TRBJ2-3|-|TRBV27|once
TGTGCCAGCAGCAAGCAACTCTACCGGGACCTCAGCACAGATACGCAGTATTTT
CASSKQLYRDLSTDTQYF
>16|TRBJ2-1|-|TRBV30|-
TGTGCCTGGAGTCTCCCCAGGTCGGGATATGAGGATGAGCAGTTCTTC
CAWSLPRSGYEDEQFF
>16|TRBJ2-7|-|TRBV7-9|-
TGTGCCAGCAGTGGAAGAAAGAAGGGCTTAGCCTACGAGCAGTACTTC
CASSGRKKGLAYEQYF
>15|TRBJ1-4|TRBD1|TRBV27|-
TGTGCCAGCAGTTTATCAAGAGACAGGGTAGAAAAACTGTTTTTT
CASSLSRDRVEKLFF
>12|TRBJ2-7|-|TRBV2|-
TGTGCCAGCAGTGAATCGGTGTACGAGCAGTACTTC
CASSESVYEQYF
>14|TRBJ2-7|-|TRBV7-8|-
TGTGCCAGCAAATTCCGGGACGCCGGGTACGAGCAGTACTTC
CASKFRDAGYEQYF
>16|TRBJ2-1|TRBD2|TRBV10-3|-
TGTGCCATCAGTGACGTCTCTAGCGGTAGTAGAGATGAGCAGTTCTTC
CAISDVSSGSRDEQFF
>14|TRBJ2-7|-|TRBV6-5|-
TGTGCCAGCGGCATCCAGTACAACTCCTACGAGCAGTACTTC
CASGIQYNSYEQYF
>15|TRBJ1-2|-|TRBV27|once
TGTGCCAGCACTAATCGGGGAGGGGGGCACTATGGCTACACCTTC
CASTNRGGGHYGYTF
>15|TRBJ2-6|-|TRBV10-3|-
TGTGCCATCAGTGAGTCGAGTTCTGGGGCCAACGTCCTGACTTTC
CAISESSSGANVLTF
>16|TRBJ2-2|-|TRBV7-9|-
TGTGCCAGCAGTTCTCCTACGGGCGCGAACACCGGGGAGCTGTTTTTT
CASSSPTGANTGELFF
>19|TRBJ2-2|TRBD2|TRBV5-1|-
TGCGCCAGCAGCTTCACAGGGACTAGCGGGGTTCCGAACACCGGGGAGCTGTTTTTT
CASSFTGTSGVPNTGELFF
>15|TRBJ1-1|-|TRBV10-3|-
TGTGCCATCAGTGAGGATTCGGGAACCTACGCTGAAGCTTTCTTT
CAISEDSGTYAEAFF
>16|TRBJ2-6|-|TRBV6-5|once
TGTGCCAGCAGTTACTTTGGACTCTCTGGGGCCAACGTCCTGACTTTC
CASSYFGLSGANVLTF
>15|TRBJ1-5|-|TRBV6-1|-
TGTGCCAGCAGTCCGTTAAGGGACAGCAATCAGCCCCAGCATTTT
CASSPLRDSNQPQHF
>13|TRBJ2-1|-|TRBV27|-
TGTGCCAGCAGTCCAAGGGACTCTAATGAGCAGTTCTTC
CASSPRDSNEQFF
>12|TRBJ1-1|-|TRBV27|few
TGTGCCAGCAGAACAAGGACAGCTGAAGCTTTCTTT
CASRTRTAEAFF
>15|TRBJ1-1|-|TRBV6-6|-
TGTGCCAGCACTAATACAGAAGGCCCGAACACTGAAGCTTTCTTT
CASTNTEGPNTEAFF
>16|TRBJ1-5|-|TRBV2|-
TGTGCCAGCAGTGGAGGTGAGGGCTATAGCAATCAGCCCCAGCATTTT
CASSGGEGYSNQPQHF
>16|TRBJ2-5|TRBD1|TRBV5-6|-
TGTGCCAGCAGCGCCCTCGGGGACAGTTCGAAAGAGACCCAGTACTTC
CASSALGDSSKETQYF
>19|TRBJ1-5|-|TRBV21-1|-
TGTGCCAACCTCCCACCTCTCAGGGGGGCATCGGAGACGAATCAGCCCCAGCATTTT
CANLPPLRGASETNQPQHF
>12|TRBJ2-7|-|TRBV5-6|-
TGTGCCAGCAGCTTGGAGAACGGCGAGCAGTACTTC
CASSLENGEQYF
>12|TRBJ1-1|-|TRBV4-2|-
TGTGCCAGCAGAGGAAGGAACACTGAAGCTTTCTTT
CASRGRNTEAFF
>15|TRBJ2-1|-|TRBV11-3|-
TGTGCCAGCAGCACCCTAGACAGCTCCTACAATGAGCAGTTCTTC
CASSTLDSSYNEQFF
>14|TRBJ2-7|TRBD2|TRBV28|-
TGTGCCAGCAGTCTAGCGGGAGGCTCCTACGAGCAGTACTTC
CASSLAGGSYEQYF